A selection of T cell receptor beta chains follows, all from one sample in a study of T-cell memory formation after mild COVID-19. TCRdb reanalysed the 5' RACE reads using MiXCR and keeps one entry per CDR3 protein. Here the sample spans approximately 48,000 distinct CDR3 sequences, about 7% being singletons. What was sequenced was PBMCs or a T cell subset sorted from them (not recorded which). Receptors were obtained from a man aged 18 to 30 who had mild COVID-19 (a few samples of this study predate the infection). Cell type and time point are not known. Each CDR3 is given with its conserved first and last residue. D genes are given only for firm matches. Clone size is stated in some rows and not others, as once, few, many or a class when expanded.

j_call clone_size d_call v_call cdr3_aa
TRBJ1-1 NA NA TRBV29-1 CSVVLVAGTEAFF
TRBJ2-5 NA NA TRBV20-1 CSASPGTTGGETQYF
TRBJ1-1 few NA TRBV7-9 CASSRRLDTEAFF
TRBJ2-1 NA NA TRBV20-1 CSARDDGGPYNEQFF
TRBJ1-4 few NA TRBV30 CAWSVLPGLGEKLFF
TRBJ2-4 many NA TRBV6-6 CASSSHPGPATGNIQYF
TRBJ1-6 NA NA TRBV7-3 CASSRGQINSPLHF
TRBJ2-1 many NA TRBV5-1 CASSFFAGAANEQFF
TRBJ2-1 many NA TRBV14 CASGELTGRLGEQFF
TRBJ2-1 few NA TRBV30 CAWSVGGPYNEQFF
TRBJ1-2 many TRBD1 TRBV4-1 CASRAGVWDRFSSYGYTF
TRBJ2-5 NA TRBD1 TRBV7-2 CASSTGTGGVETQYF
TRBJ2-1 few TRBD1 TRBV28 CASSNSQGAFNEQFF
TRBJ2-7 NA NA TRBV21-1 CASSPQREGTHYEQYF
TRBJ2-3 many TRBD2 TRBV7-2 CASSLSPTSGGATDTQYF
TRBJ2-1 many TRBD1 TRBV6-5 CASSTAGTGAYNEQFF
TRBJ2-3 NA NA TRBV5-1 CASSLIPSGGSTDTQYF
TRBJ2-5 NA NA TRBV5-6 CASSLESYTDETQYF
TRBJ2-4 NA NA TRBV5-6 CASSFSNIGKGIQYF
TRBJ1-4 medium-sized TRBD1 TRBV5-6 CASSLLQGAANEKLFF
TRBJ1-1 NA TRBD1 TRBV6-5 CASSYRNRGGTEAFF
TRBJ2-5 few TRBD1 TRBV11-2 CASSQPGQGGETQYF
TRBJ1-4 NA NA TRBV7-2 CASSRKPGANEKLFF
TRBJ2-7 NA NA TRBV4-2 CASSQDGEGGSYEQYF
TRBJ2-1 many TRBD2 TRBV5-1 CASSSQPPGLERNEQFF
TRBJ2-3 few TRBD2 TRBV12-3/TRBV12-4 CASSFSGLADTDTQYF
TRBJ1-6 NA NA TRBV5-1 CASSGTGDSPLHF
TRBJ2-3 many TRBD2 TRBV15 CATSRLPTSGGAGTQYF
TRBJ2-7 NA NA TRBV10-1 CASSEFSRYEQYF
TRBJ2-1 many NA TRBV4-3 CASSPGQSLHNEQFF